The 29 T cell receptor beta chains listed next were all sequenced from one sample in a study of blood T cell repertoires in COVID-19. Sequencing was performed with immunoSEQ multiplex PCR; in TCRdb, only in-frame clones are kept and a portion is missing. The profile shows about 200,000 clones, 88% of them singletons. Source material: peripheral blood. The receptors originated from a man younger than 30 with active or convalescent COVID-19.

The V gene is TRBV7-8, the J gene TRBJ2-5; 8 bases line up with TRBD2. Per germline, CDR1 SGHVS and CDR2 FQNEAQ. This CDR3 spans 15 amino acids. V was pared by 6 bases and J by 4 bases, with 10 bases of the junction left unmatched. The CDR3 DNA follows: TGTGCCAGCAGATACGAAGCGGGAGCTATAGAGACCCAGTACTTC. This sequence encodes CASRYEAGAIETQYF.

This chain uses TRBV2 with TRBJ1-3, with D tentatively TRBD1 (6 bases). CDR1 and CDR2 (germline): SNHLY, FYNNEI. The CDR3 is 15 residues long. The ends were cut back, 6 bases at V and 4 bases at J, with 16 bases in the middle. CDR3 loop: CASSQIRTAGNTIYF. The CDR3 nucleotides read TGTGCCAGCAGCCAAATTAGGACAGCAGGAAACACCATATATTTT.

This chain uses TRBV19 with TRBJ1-6; D ambiguous. V lost 6 bases and J 10 bases, leaving 16 bases between the germline ends. Germline-derived CDR1 and CDR2 are LNHDA and SQIVND (reference sequence). CDR3 length equals 14 residues. The CDR3 DNA sequence: TGTGCCAGTAGCCCCTGGCGGGAGGGATCACCCCTCCACTTT. This translates into CASSPWREGSPLHF.

CDR3 DNA sequence: TGTGCCAGCAGCTTAGTGGGCAGCCCTGGCTACACCTTC. Protein sequence: CASSLVGSPGYTF. The chain is built from TRBV7-9 and TRBJ1-2; D remains ambiguous. From germline, CDR1 is SEHNR and CDR2 FQNEAQ (reference sequence). The CDR3 is made up of 13 amino acids. The V gene lost 1 base and the J gene lost 7 bases, with 10 bases spanning the gap.

As regards this clone: The junction departs from the called germline gene at one end, perhaps through a read error. The chain recombines TRBV11-2 with TRBJ2-1; D might be TRBD2 (5 bases). Germline V lookup: CDR1 SGHAT, CDR2 FQNNGV. The CDR3 consists of 13 residues. DNA of the CDR3: TGTGCCAGCAGCCTATACGACGGAGGCTATCCAATCTTC. This codes for CASSLYDGGYPIF.

The chain carries TRBV5-1 and TRBJ2-1, with TRBD2 identical over 10 bases. The V and J ends lost 2 bases and 1 base, in that order; junction bases with no gene match: 9. The CDR3 sequence is 18 residues long. Germline-derived CDR1 and CDR2 are SGHRS and YFSETQ. The chain's CDR3 is CASSFVPSGSTSYNEQFF. In DNA form, the CDR3 reads TGCGCCAGCAGCTTCGTCCCTAGCGGGAGTACGTCCTACAATGAGCAGTTCTTC.

The table lists this clone with a few counts. The V and J genes are TRBV2 and TRBJ2-7, with 12 bases fitting TRBD2. Per the germline V gene, CDR1 is SNHLY and CDR2 is FYNNEI. The length of the CDR3 is 16 residues. Trimming took 5 bases from V and 5 from J; bases not matched to a gene: 10. The CDR3 reads CASSPRLAGVANEQYF. For the CDR3, the DNA is TGTGCCAGCAGTCCAAGACTAGCGGGAGTAGCTAACGAGCAGTACTTC.

This chain connects TRBV12-3 or TRBV12-4 to TRBJ1-2; D unclear. There are 13 residues in the CDR3. Trimming shortened V by 2 bases and J by 0 bases, and 4 bases separated the two germline ends. CDR3 DNA sequence: TGTGCCAGCAGTTTAACAGCTAACTATGGCTACACCTTC. Translated, it gives CASSLTANYGYTF.

V gene TRBV5-4 combines with J gene TRBJ2-5; 12 nucleotides match TRBD2. The CDR3 is 17 residues long. The germline V gene encodes CDR1 SGHNT and CDR2 YYREEE (reference sequence). V was clipped by 0 bases and J by 5 bases; unmatched bases: 8. CDR3 nucleotides: TGTGCCAGCAGCTTGGTACGGACTAGCGGGGAGTTGGAGACCCAGTACTTC. This translates into CASSLVRTSGELETQYF.

The chain uses TRBV5-1 and TRBJ2-1; TRBD2 matches 7 bases. This CDR3 has 14 residues. Per the germline V gene, CDR1 is SGHRS and CDR2 is YFSETQ. With V trimmed by 3 bases and J by 4 bases, 4 bases remained unmatched. The CDR3 loop reads CASSSAGDYNEQFF. The CDR3 coding sequence is TGCGCCAGCAGCTCGGCGGGAGATTACAATGAGCAGTTCTTC.

The chain carries TRBV10-3 and TRBJ2-5, with 7 positions matching TRBD1. Germline CDR1 is ENHRY and CDR2 is SYGVKD. Trimming removed 3 bases from V and 1 base from J; junction bases left unmatched: 2. The length of the CDR3 is 14 residues. CDR3 sequence reads: CAISDEGAQETQYF. The CDR3 DNA is TGTGCCATCAGTGATGAGGGGGCCCAAGAGACCCAGTACTTC.

The chain has TRBV19 and TRBJ2-1; D may be TRBD1 (5 bases). The CDR3 sequence is 13 residues long. CDR1 is LNHDA and CDR2 is SQIVND in the germline V gene (reference sequence). V was trimmed by 3 bases and J by 10 bases, leaving 13 bases between them. This chain's CDR3 is CASSIFVRTEQFF. CDR3 in DNA: TGTGCCAGTAGTATTTTTGTACGGACAGAGCAGTTCTTC.

V and J are TRBV2 and TRBJ2-2; D not certain. Germline CDR1 SNHLY, CDR2 FYNNEI. This CDR3 has 15 amino acids. V was cut by 1 base and J by 0 bases, with 6 bases left in between. CDR3 DNA sequence: TGTGCCAGCAGTGAAGATGGCCCGAACACCGGGGAGCTGTTTTTT. Protein sequence: CASSEDGPNTGELFF.

J is TRBJ1-2 and V is TRBV18; TRBD1 is a possible D gene (5 bases). Germline assignment: CDR1 KGHSH and CDR2 LQKENI. The CDR3 runs to 13 residues. The V end was cut by 3 bases, the J end by 3 bases, with 8 bases between. CDR3 loop: CASSPGQDYGYTF. DNA of the CDR3: TGTGCCAGCTCACCGGGGCAGGACTATGGCTACACCTTC.

The V gene is TRBV6-4, the J gene TRBJ2-2; 7 bases agree with TRBD1. V was pared by 6 bases and J by 4 bases, with 2 bases of the junction left unmatched. The CDR3 sequence is 13 residues long. The germline CDR1 and CDR2 sequences are MRHNA and SNTAGT. CDR3 sequence: CASSSGGTGELFF. CDR3 bases: TGTGCCAGCAGCTCAGGGGGCACCGGGGAGCTGTTTTTT.

The J gene is TRBJ2-1, the V gene TRBV15; 8 nucleotides agree with TRBD2. The CDR3 length is 16 residues. The V and J ends lost 3 bases and 1 base, in that order; junction bases with no gene match: 5. Germline values: CDR1 LNHNV, CDR2 YYDKDF (reference sequence). The CDR3 nucleotides are TGTGCCACCAGCAGGACCAGCGGGGGTTCCTACAATGAGCAGTTCTTC. Amino acid sequence: CATSRTSGGSYNEQFF.

The J gene is TRBJ1-6, the V gene TRBV25-1; D is possibly TRBD1 (6 bases). This CDR3 is built from 14 residues. V lost 0 bases, J lost 9 bases, and 9 bases lay in between. CDR1 is MGHDK and CDR2 is SYGVNS in the germline V gene. The CDR3 DNA follows: TGTGCCAGCAGTGAATATGGGGGCGTTTCACCCCTCCACTTT. This codes for CASSEYGGVSPLHF.

Concerning this clone itself: In the same sample, other DNA sequences code for this CDR3. The rearrangement uses TRBV19 and TRBJ2-7; possibly TRBD2 for D (6 bases). CDR3 length equals 14 residues. Germline CDR1 and CDR2: LNHDA and SQIVND (reference sequence). Trimming removed 3 bases at V and 2 bases at J, with 11 bases between. DNA for the CDR3: TGTGCCAGTAGTATCGGAGGGCGCGCCTACGAGCAGTACTTC. Its translation is CASSIGGRAYEQYF.

The chain carries TRBV11-1 and TRBJ2-1; the D gene is possibly TRBD2 (5 bases). V was cut by 0 bases and J by 9 bases, with 9 bases left in between. The CDR3 has 13 residues. CDR1 and CDR2 (germline): SGHAT, FQDESV (reference sequence). In DNA form, the CDR3 reads TGTGCCAGCAGCTTAGCTCGGGCGGGTGAGCAGTTCTTC. It specifies CASSLARAGEQFF.

The V call is TRBV24-1, the J call TRBJ2-2, with 8 bases aligning to TRBD1. The trim removed 3 bases at V and 1 base at J, leaving 3 bases unmatched. CDR1 KGHDR and CDR2 SFDVKD come from the germline V gene. The CDR3 runs to 16 residues. The CDR3 loop is CATSDHGTGNTGELFF. CDR3 nucleotide sequence: TGTGCCACCAGTGATCACGGGACAGGGAACACCGGGGAGCTGTTTTTT.

This chain links TRBV3-1 (or the pseudogene TRBV3-2) with TRBJ1-3, with D maybe TRBD1 (6 bases). This CDR3 has 14 residues. V shed 4 bases and J shed 1 base, with 8 bases lying between them. Germline lookup yields CDR1 LGHDT and CDR2 YNNKEL (reference sequence). The CDR3 sequence is CASSLQGSGNTIYF. The CDR3 DNA follows: TGTGCCAGCAGCCTACAGGGATCTGGAAACACCATATATTTT.

The rearrangement uses TRBV11-2 and TRBJ1-6; D might be TRBD1 (6 bases). Germline V gene data show CDR1 as SGHAT and CDR2 as FQNNGV. Deletions cut 2 bases from V and 6 bases from J, with 20 bases between. CDR3 length: 18 residues. In DNA, the CDR3 is TGTGCCAGCAGCTTAACAGGGCCAGGCGGCAGTGGTAATTCACCCCTCCACTTT. It translates to CASSLTGPGGSGNSPLHF.

Concerning this clone: The same CDR3 arises from other DNA sequences in this sample as well. This chain joins TRBV7-3 and TRBJ2-1, with 12 bases identical to TRBD2. The CDR3 has 15 residues. CDR1 and CDR2 from the germline V gene are SGHTA and FQGTGA. Germline trimming cut 2 bases from V and 4 bases from J; bases unmatched to any gene: 0. The CDR3 is CASSLGTSGYNEQFF. The DNA of the CDR3 is TGTGCCAGCAGCTTAGGGACTAGCGGGTACAATGAGCAGTTCTTC.

This sequence joins TRBV9 and TRBJ2-3, with 9 bases identical to TRBD1. CDR1 and CDR2 (germline): SGDLS, YYNGEE. V was clipped by 4 bases and J by 6 bases; unmatched bases: 9. The CDR3 loop spans 15 amino acids. In DNA form, the CDR3 reads TGTGCCAGCAGCCCGATAATAGACAGGGGGGATACGCAGTATTTT. It is translated as CASSPIIDRGDTQYF.

The chain couples TRBV7-8 to TRBJ1-2; D possibly corresponds to TRBD1 (5 bases). Trimming took off 4 bases at V and 5 bases at J, with 14 bases between the two ends. This CDR3 comprises 14 residues. Germline CDR1 reads SGHVS; CDR2 reads FQNEAQ. In DNA form, the CDR3 reads TGTGCCAGCAGCTCGGGCACGGGGACTTATGGCTACACCTTC. Translating it yields CASSSGTGTYGYTF.

This clone was detected a few times. The chain recombines TRBV10-1 with TRBJ2-7, with 8 bases aligning to TRBD1. In germline, CDR1 is WNHNN, CDR2 SYGVQD (reference sequence). The CDR3 runs 15 residues. Trimming removed 2 bases from V and 1 base from J; junction bases left unmatched: 4. The CDR3 bases are TGCGCCAGCAGTGAGGGGACAGGACCGTCCTACGAGCAGTACTTC. This encodes CASSEGTGPSYEQYF.

The chain combines TRBV12-5 with TRBJ1-5; the match to TRBD1 covers 9 bases. CDR3 length: 13 residues. Losses at the gene ends were 10 bases for V and 5 bases for J; bases not matched to a gene: 6. CDR1 is LGHNT and CDR2 is FRNRAP in the germline V gene. The CDR3 loop is CATGTGWDQPQHF. The DNA for the CDR3 is TGTGCTACAGGGACAGGGTGGGATCAGCCCCAGCATTTT.

The chain has TRBV12-3 or TRBV12-4 and TRBJ1-1; tentative D call: TRBD1 (6 bases). There are 13 residues in the CDR3. The V end was cut by 4 bases, the J end by 6 bases, with 12 bases between. The CDR3 reads CASSSQGPSEAFF. DNA for the CDR3: TGTGCCAGCAGTTCCCAGGGGCCATCTGAAGCTTTCTTT.

J is TRBJ2-1 and V is TRBV5-1, with D unclear. V lost 5 bases and J lost 6, with 15 bases in between. This CDR3 has 14 amino acids. Per the germline V gene, CDR1 is SGHRS and CDR2 is YFSETQ. DNA of the CDR3: TGCGCCAGCAGGAGTGGCATAGAGGCCAATGAGCAGTTCTTC. Its protein is CASRSGIEANEQFF. The complete variable domain, with remaining parts taken from reference TRBV5-1 and TRBJ2-1, reads KAGVTQTPRYLIKTRGQQVTLSCSPISGHRSVSWYQQTPGQGLQFLFEYFSETQRNKGNFPGRFSGRQFSNSRSEMNVSTLELGDSALYLCASRSGIEANEQFFGPGTRLTVL.